This is a list of T cell receptor beta chains from one sample in a study of cytomegalovirus exposure and HLA in healthy donors. Profiled with immunoSEQ multiplex PCR; TCRdb holds only in-frame clones, not every one. Counted here are 150,000 to 200,000 clones, roughly 80% occurring once; the ten biggest clones make up around 1.7%. Sequenced: PBMCs. The receptors were gathered from a woman under 30 in good health and CMV-seronegative. Both conserved end residues are part of each CDR3. A D gene is named only where the DNA matches it firmly. Some rows have no size entry. The others give once, few or many, or a class for an expanded clone.

size	D	V	J	CDR3	DNA
-	-	TRBV23-1	TRBJ1-2	CASSQAGKDGYTF	TGCGCCAGCAGTCAGGCAGGGAAGGATGGCTACACCTTC
-	TRBD2	TRBV4-3	TRBJ2-1	CASSQDGGSSYNEQFF	TGCGCCAGCAGCCAAGACGGGGGGAGCTCCTACAATGAGCAGTTCTTC
-	-	TRBV6-4	TRBJ1-2	CASSEGPGVFYGYTF	TGTGCCAGCAGTGAGGGGCCAGGGGTGTTCTATGGCTACACCTTC
-	TRBD1	TRBV7-2	TRBJ2-5	CASRTRQGMSKETQYF	TGTGCCAGCAGAACTCGACAGGGGATGAGCAAAGAGACCCAGTACTTC
-	-	TRBV5-1	TRBJ2-7	CASSLGSGRGYEQYF	TGCGCCAGCAGCTTGGGCTCCGGTCGGGGCTACGAGCAGTACTTC
-	TRBD1	TRBV11-3	TRBJ2-2	CASSTRTGNGELFF	TGTGCCAGCAGCACCAGGACAGGGAACGGGGAGCTGTTTTTT
-	TRBD2	TRBV9	TRBJ2-3	CASSEGTSGKSTDTQYF	TGTGCCAGCAGCGAGGGGACTAGCGGGAAGAGCACAGATACGCAGTATTTT
few	TRBD1	TRBV7-2	TRBJ1-4	CASSSGTGEKLFF	TGTGCCAGCAGCTCCGGGACAGGGGAAAAACTGTTTTTT
-	-	TRBV7-2	TRBJ1-5	CASSQIRAGLSNQPQHF	TGTGCCAGCAGCCAAATCCGAGCGGGACTTAGCAATCAGCCCCAGCATTTT
-	TRBD1	TRBV5-6	TRBJ2-7	CASSFSGQTAYEQYF	TGTGCCAGCAGCTTCTCGGGACAGACCGCCTACGAGCAGTACTTC
-	-	TRBV19	TRBJ1-5	CASSIGFEQDNQPQHF	TGTGCCAGTAGTATAGGGTTCGAACAGGACAATCAGCCCCAGCATTTT
once	-	TRBV18	TRBJ2-3	CASSTRDTDTQYF	TGTGCCAGCTCAACCAGGGACACAGATACGCAGTATTTT
-	TRBD2	TRBV4-3	TRBJ2-1	CASSQDITSGSLGLGDEQFF	TGCGCCAGCAGCCAAGATATCACTAGCGGGAGCCTGGGCCTGGGCGATGAGCAGTTCTTC
-	TRBD1	TRBV18	TRBJ2-7	CASSRDSSSYEQYF	TGTGCCAGCTCAAGGGACAGTAGCTCCTACGAGCAGTACTTC
-	TRBD1	TRBV11-3	TRBJ1-1	CASSSNLQGLTFF	TGTGCCAGCAGTTCAAACTTACAGGGGTTGACTTTCTTT
-	TRBD1	TRBV19	TRBJ2-7	CASRSAGTGGYEQYF	TGTGCCAGTAGGTCGGCCGGGACAGGGGGCTACGAGCAGTACTTC
-	-	TRBV7-8	TRBJ2-2	CASSPPGGELFF	TGTGCCAGCAGCCCCCCGGGGGGGGAGCTGTTTTTT
-	TRBD1	TRBV6-1	TRBJ1-4	CASSATGYTATNEKLFF	TGTGCCAGCAGTGCGACAGGGTACACTGCAACTAATGAAAAACTGTTTTTT
once	-	TRBV27	TRBJ2-1	CASSNRLVQDEQFF	TGTGCCAGCAGTAACCGACTAGTACAGGATGAGCAGTTCTTC
-	TRBD2	TRBV7-2	TRBJ2-1	CASSLALAGPQGLEQFF	TGTGCCAGCAGCTTAGCACTAGCGGGACCACAGGGACTTGAGCAGTTCTTC
few	-	TRBV11-2	TRBJ1-1	CASSFRGRGGRGTEAFF	TGTGCCAGCAGCTTCCGAGGCAGGGGCGGGCGTGGCACTGAAGCTTTCTTT
-	TRBD2	TRBV19	TRBJ2-1	CASRPTSGRINEQFF	TGTGCCAGTAGGCCTACTAGCGGGAGGATCAATGAGCAGTTCTTC
-	TRBD2	TRBV5-1	TRBJ2-4	CASSRSGGAGDIQYF	TGCGCCAGCAGCCGATCTGGCGGAGCGGGAGACATTCAGTACTTC
-	TRBD1	TRBV30	TRBJ2-2	CAWSFRDRGLTHYTGELFF	TGTGCCTGGAGTTTCCGGGACAGGGGGCTCACCCACTACACCGGGGAGCTGTTTTTT
-	-	TRBV19	TRBJ1-2	CASSPDRPFVDGYTF	TGTGCCAGTAGTCCCGACAGGCCCTTTGTCGATGGCTACACCTTC
-	-	TRBV15	TRBJ1-4	CATSRDRGFREKLFF	TGTGCCACCAGCAGAGATCGGGGGTTTCGAGAAAAACTGTTTTTT
-	TRBD2	TRBV28	TRBJ2-3	CASSLGREGTDTQYF	TGTGCCAGCAGTTTAGGGCGGGAGGGTACAGATACGCAGTATTTT
few	-	TRBV7-8	TRBJ2-5	CASSLDTGQETQYF	TGTGCCAGCAGCTTAGATACTGGCCAAGAGACCCAGTACTTC
-	TRBD1	TRBV2	TRBJ1-4	CASSDRQGLGEKLFF	TGTGCCAGCAGTGATCGACAGGGGCTCGGTGAAAAACTGTTTTTT
-	TRBD2	TRBV7-6	TRBJ2-1	CASSRGLAGRAEQFF	TGTGCCAGCAGCCGCGGCCTAGCGGGGCGGGCTGAGCAGTTCTTC
few	-	TRBV7-9	TRBJ1-1	CATVRGGTQAFF	TGTGCCACCGTGCGGGGGGGTACCCAAGCTTTCTTT
-	TRBD1	TRBV7-8	TRBJ2-3	CASGTDYTDTQYF	TGTGCCAGCGGGACAGACTACACAGATACGCAGTATTTT
-	TRBD1	TRBV15	TRBJ1-5	CATTPDRGRNQPQHF	TGTGCCACCACACCGGACAGGGGGAGAAATCAGCCCCAGCATTTT
-	TRBD2	TRBV11-3	TRBJ2-2	CASSPLPGLAGGHTGELFF	TGTGCCAGCAGCCCTCTTCCGGGACTAGCGGGAGGTCACACCGGGGAGCTGTTTTTT
-	TRBD1	TRBV19	TRBJ2-7	CASSLPGQGYYEQYF	TGTGCCAGTAGTCTTCCGGGACAGGGGTACTACGAGCAGTACTTC
-	TRBD1	TRBV28	TRBJ1-1	CASSTTATGAMNTEAFF	TGTGCCAGCAGTACTACCGCTACAGGGGCCATGAACACTGAAGCTTTCTTT
-	-	TRBV4-2	TRBJ2-3	CASSQLLVSSTDTQYF	TGTGCCAGCAGCCAGTTACTAGTCTCTAGCACAGATACGCAGTATTTT
-	TRBD1	TRBV13	TRBJ2-5	CASSLTGQSGETQYF	TGTGCCAGCAGCCTAACGGGACAGAGCGGAGAGACCCAGTACTTC
-	-	TRBV7-9	TRBJ1-2	CASSLEGASYGYTF	TGTGCCAGCAGCTTAGAAGGGGCCAGCTATGGCTACACCTTC
-	TRBD2	TRBV27	TRBJ2-1	CASSFRGLAHEQFF	TGTGCCAGCAGTTTCAGGGGACTAGCCCATGAGCAGTTCTTC
-	-	TRBV6-5	TRBJ1-1	CASSEIGTEAFF	TGTGCCAGCAGTGAGATTGGCACTGAAGCTTTCTTT
few	-	TRBV5-6	TRBJ1-1	CASSLSSTEAFF	TGTGCCAGCAGCTTGTCTAGCACTGAAGCTTTCTTT
once	TRBD1	TRBV9	TRBJ1-3	CASSVGDRENTIYF	TGTGCCAGCAGCGTAGGGGACAGGGAGAACACCATATATTTT
-	TRBD1	TRBV5-8	TRBJ2-4	CASALTGVKNIQYF	TGTGCCAGCGCCCTGACAGGGGTCAAAAACATTCAGTACTTC
-	-	TRBV7-9	TRBJ1-4	CASLSTDSDNEKLFF	TGTGCCAGCCTTTCTACGGACAGCGATAATGAAAAACTGTTTTTT
-	-	TRBV7-2	TRBJ1-5	CASSLTADKRNQPQHF	TGTGCCAGCAGCCTCACAGCTGACAAACGCAATCAGCCCCAGCATTTT
-	TRBD2	TRBV5-1	TRBJ2-2	CASSSGLAGGRPPNTGELFF	TGCGCCAGCAGCTCGGGACTAGCGGGAGGCCGCCCCCCGAACACCGGGGAGCTGTTTTTT
-	-	TRBV5-1	TRBJ2-3	CASSLEGMVTDTQYF	TGCGCCAGCAGCTTGGAGGGGATGGTTACAGATACGCAGTATTTT
-	-	TRBV11-2	TRBJ1-6	CASSLDADGVQPLHF	TGTGCCAGCAGCTTAGATGCAGACGGAGTCCAACCCCTCCACTTT
-	TRBD2	TRBV7-9	TRBJ2-1	CSSSPGTSGSLYEQFF	TGTTCCAGCAGCCCAGGGACTAGCGGGAGCCTTTATGAGCAGTTCTTC
-	TRBD2	TRBV7-8	TRBJ2-2	CASSLAMHGTSGKGRTGELFF	TGTGCCAGCAGCTTAGCGATGCACGGGACTAGCGGGAAGGGAAGGACCGGGGAGCTGTTTTTT
-	TRBD2	TRBV5-6	TRBJ2-5	CASSLAGGETQYF	TGTGCCAGCAGCTTGGCGGGGGGAGAGACCCAGTACTTC
-	-	TRBV11-3	TRBJ1-2	CASSTYSDYGYTF	TGTGCCAGCAGCACCTACAGTGACTATGGCTACACCTTC